This paragraph covers one T cell receptor (beta chain) sequence. The antigen remains unidentified. The sample originates from a study of blood T cells in healthy people across ages. Whole-study results and caveats: For the donors, CMV status was unknown and possibly confounded expanded clonotype changes. Higher diversity, along with more naive CD4+ cells, distinguished long-lived donors from aged donors.

The use of a sample-barcoded 5' primer and a J-beta primer mix characterized a second PCR of roughly 6 to 11 cycles. In TCRdb, the 5' RACE reads were re-called with MiXCR into one record per CDR3 protein. The sample yields 600,000 to 850,000 distinct CDR3 sequences, roughly 44% seen once. The sample was blood. The sequence came from a woman aged 55-70 years in good health.

The CDR3 DNA is TGTGCCAGCAGCCCCCAAAACCGTCTAGCGGGGGGAGATACGCAGTATTTT. It specifies CASSPQNRLAGGDTQYF. The J gene is TRBJ2-3, the V gene TRBV3-1; TRBD2 matches 11 bases. Germline V lookup: CDR1 LGHDT, CDR2 YNNKEL (reference sequence). The CDR3 spans 17 residues. V dropped 4 bases and J dropped 5; count of bases not matched to a gene: 11.